This T cell receptor beta chain came from a study of blood T cell repertoires in COVID-19. About the research overall: Collection of acute and convalescent COVID-19 samples took place in the United States, Italy and Spain. T cells, B-cell-depleted T cells, or PBMCs supplied cDNA or gDNA.

Germline values: CDR1 LNHDA, CDR2 SQIVND (reference sequence). J was trimmed by 15 bases and V by 4 bases; bases with no gene match: 11. The CDR3 consists of 14 residues. Authors' data handling: How many nucleated cells were present was estimated from reference gene primer amplification. Using immunoSEQ multiplex PCR, the repertoire was profiled, and TCRdb retains in-frame clones only, with some absent. V and J calls and clone size are those listed in that table; D and trimming were worked out from the DNA. The table lists 75,000 to 100,000 clones, about 86% of them singletons. Sequencing input: peripheral blood. The chain couples TRBV19 to TRBJ1-4, with 10 bases fitting TRBD1. This TCR was sampled from a woman aged 80 or over with acute or convalescent COVID-19. The CDR3 here is CASSTPGQGHSMFF. CDR3 nucleotides: TGTGCCAGTAGTACTCCGGGACAGGGGCATTCGATGTTTTTT.